This T cell receptor (beta chain) was captured by sequencing in a study of Ad26.COV2.S vaccination and SARS-CoV-2 variants. Study outcomes and limitations: Total T cell responses were possibly underestimated by TCR breadth and depth analyses. Responses of spike-specific T cells (both CD8+ and CD4+) reportedly showed substantial breadth after vaccination. It was found that vaccine and placebo recipients had similar non-spike TCR breadth.

This clone qualifies as medium-sized. Its antigen remains unknown. Libraries were prepared by immunoSEQ multiplex PCR; TCRdb keeps only in-frame clonotypes and omits some of them. The data hold roughly 380,000 clones, with about 91% observed a single time. This sample comprised peripheral blood, obtained after recovery from COVID-19. This TCR derives from a human donor who had recovered from COVID-19.

The CDR3 sequence: CASSYPYRDREKLFF. The CDR3 coding sequence is TGTGCCAGCAGTTACCCTTACCGGGACAGGGAAAAACTGTTTTTT. This chain links TRBV6-6 with TRBJ1-4; TRBD1 matches 8 bases. The V gene's germline CDR1 is MNHNY and CDR2 SVGAGI (reference sequence). The CDR3 is 15 amino acids. With V trimmed by 2 bases and J by 8 bases, 7 bases remained unmatched.